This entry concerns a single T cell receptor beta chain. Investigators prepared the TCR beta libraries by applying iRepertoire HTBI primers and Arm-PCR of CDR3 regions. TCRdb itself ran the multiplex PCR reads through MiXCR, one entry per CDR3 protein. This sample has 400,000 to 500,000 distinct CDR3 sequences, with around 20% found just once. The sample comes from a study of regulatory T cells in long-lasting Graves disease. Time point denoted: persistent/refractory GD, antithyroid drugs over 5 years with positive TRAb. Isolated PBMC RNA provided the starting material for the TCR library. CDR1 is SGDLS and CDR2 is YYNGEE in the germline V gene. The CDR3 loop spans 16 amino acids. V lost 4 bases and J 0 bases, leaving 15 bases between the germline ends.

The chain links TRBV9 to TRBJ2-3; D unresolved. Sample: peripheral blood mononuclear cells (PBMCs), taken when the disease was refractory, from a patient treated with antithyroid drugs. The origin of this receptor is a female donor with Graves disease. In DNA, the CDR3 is TGTGCCAGCAGCTTAAAGCAGATAACTAGCACAGATACGCAGTATTTT. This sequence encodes CASSLKQITSTDTQYF.